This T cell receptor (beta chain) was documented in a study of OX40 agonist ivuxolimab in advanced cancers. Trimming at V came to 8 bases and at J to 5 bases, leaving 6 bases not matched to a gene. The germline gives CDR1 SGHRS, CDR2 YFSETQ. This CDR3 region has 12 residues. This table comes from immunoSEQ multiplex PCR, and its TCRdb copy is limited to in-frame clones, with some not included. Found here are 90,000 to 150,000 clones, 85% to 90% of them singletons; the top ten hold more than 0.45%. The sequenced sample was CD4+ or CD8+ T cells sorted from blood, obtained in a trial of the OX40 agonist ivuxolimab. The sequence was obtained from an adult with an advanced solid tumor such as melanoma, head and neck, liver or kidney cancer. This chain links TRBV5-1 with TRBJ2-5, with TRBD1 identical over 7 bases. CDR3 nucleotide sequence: TGCGCCAGTTCGACAGGGTACGAGACCCAGTACTTC. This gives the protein CASSTGYETQYF.